One and the same sample provided the 28 T cell receptor beta chains below, sequenced in a study of OX40 agonist ivuxolimab in advanced cancers. Using immunoSEQ multiplex PCR, the repertoire was profiled, and TCRdb retains in-frame clones only, with some absent. This sample has some 58,000 clones, with about 82% found just once. Source: CD4+ or CD8+ T cells sorted from blood, taken in a trial of the OX40 agonist ivuxolimab. These receptors were collected from an adult with an advanced solid tumor such as melanoma, head and neck, liver or kidney cancer.

V gene TRBV5-1 combines with J gene TRBJ2-1; a weak D match, TRBD2 (6 bases). Trimming shortened V by 1 base and J by 8 bases, and 16 bases separated the two germline ends. Germline values: CDR1 SGHRS, CDR2 YFSETQ. This CDR3 is 15 amino acids long. The CDR3 protein is CASSLLASGVDEQFF. CDR3 DNA sequence: TGCGCCAGCAGCTTGCTAGCGTCGGGTGTCGATGAGCAGTTCTTC.

The V gene is TRBV30, the J gene TRBJ1-1, with a weak D call TRBD1 (5 bases). This CDR3 spans 13 amino acids. V lost 0 bases, J lost 1 base, and 6 bases lay in between. The V gene's germline CDR1 is GTSNPN and CDR2 SVGIG (reference sequence). The CDR3 DNA follows: TGTGCCTGGAGTGTTGGGGGGAACACTGAAGCTTTCTTT. It encodes CAWSVGGNTEAFF.

Comments on this clone: At the DNA level, this CDR3 is encoded by other sequences in the same sample as well. The chain is built from TRBV7-3 and TRBJ2-2; no clear D gene. CDR3 length: 14 residues. V was shortened by 2 bases and J by 2 bases, with 6 bases between the two germline ends. In germline, CDR1 is SGHTA, CDR2 FQGTGA. The CDR3: CASSLGVNTGELFF. The DNA of the CDR3 is TGTGCCAGCAGCTTAGGGGTAAACACCGGGGAGCTGTTTTTT. Full variable domain (remainder filled in from reference TRBV7-3 and TRBJ2-2): GAGVSQTPSNKVTEKGKYVELRCDPISGHTALYWYRQSLGQGPEFLIYFQGTGAADDSGLPNDRFFAVRPEGSVSTLKIQRTERGDSAVYLCASSLGVNTGELFFGEGSRLTVL.

The gene calls are TRBV19 and TRBJ1-2; possibly TRBD1 for D (5 bases). The CDR3 is 12 amino acids. CDR1 is LNHDA, CDR2 SQIVND, per germline (reference sequence). Trimming took off 9 bases at V and 4 bases at J, with 12 bases between the two ends. CDR3 coding DNA: TGTGCCAGCACGACAGTACCCTATGGCTACACCTTC. This gives the protein CASTTVPYGYTF.

The chain has TRBV19 and TRBJ1-2, with D uncertain. CDR1 and CDR2 (germline): LNHDA, SQIVND (reference sequence). The CDR3 is made up of 13 amino acids. The V and J ends lost 5 bases and 5 bases respectively, with 12 bases between them. CDR3 residues: CASSVTAYYGYTF. DNA of the CDR3: TGTGCCAGTAGTGTCACAGCCTATTATGGCTACACCTTC.

The rearrangement joins TRBV19 to TRBJ2-3; D gene ambiguous. Trimming removed 4 bases from V and 4 bases from J, with 9 bases in between. CDR1 and CDR2 from the germline V gene are LNHDA and SQIVND (reference sequence). This CDR3 has 13 amino acids. CDR3 nucleotide sequence: TGTGCCAGTAGTACTCCAGCTGCAGATACGCAGTATTTT. Amino acid sequence: CASSTPAADTQYF.

The rearrangement links TRBV12-5 to TRBJ2-1; D unclear. Germline-derived CDR1 and CDR2 are LGHNT and FRNRAP. The CDR3 consists of 12 residues. V was clipped by 0 bases and J by 5 bases, with 2 bases between them. The CDR3 nucleotides are TGTGCTAGTGGTTTGGTTGACAATGAGCAGTTCTTC. Protein product: CASGLVDNEQFF.

The chain couples TRBV9 to TRBJ1-1, with 12 bases aligning to TRBD1. Germline assignment: CDR1 SGDLS and CDR2 YYNGEE. The CDR3 length is 16 residues. J gave up 4 bases and V 3 bases, and 7 bases lay outside the gene matches. The DNA for the CDR3 is TGTGCCAGCAGCGACGGGACAGGGGGCGGGGGCACTGAAGCTTTCTTT. It yields the protein CASSDGTGGGGTEAFF. The full variable domain, its missing parts supplied by reference TRBV9 and TRBJ1-1, is DSGVTQTPKHLITATGQRVTLRCSPRSGDLSVYWYQQSLDQGLQFLIQYYNGEERAKGNILERFSAQQFPDLHSELNLSSLELGDSALYFCASSDGTGGGGTEAFFGQGTRLTVV.

V usage is TRBV21-1 and J usage is TRBJ2-3; the D call of TRBD1 is as the table states it, not checked on the DNA. TRBV21-1 is a pseudogene locus. The CDR3 sequence is 15 residues long. CDR3 DNA: TGTGCCAGCGGACGACAGGACATTAGCACAGATACGCAGTATTTT. Its translation is CASGRQDISTDTQYF.

The chain employs TRBV10-3 and TRBJ2-3; D is possibly TRBD2 (6 bases). Trimming left V 10 bases short and J 1 base short, with 12 bases between. The CDR3 is 13 residues long. Germline V CDR1 and CDR2: ENHRY, SYGVKD. The CDR3 loop reads CASSGEGTDTQYF. CDR3 bases: TGTGCCAGCTCGGGGGAGGGCACAGATACGCAGTATTTT.

The V gene is TRBV7-8, the J gene TRBJ2-2; D gene uncertain. Germline V CDR1 and CDR2: SGHVS, FQNEAQ. V lost 5 bases, J lost 2 bases, and 12 bases lay in between. The CDR3 contains 15 residues. The CDR3 DNA sequence: TGTGCCAGCAGCCCCTTGAGACAAAACACCGGGGAGCTGTTTTTT. It specifies CASSPLRQNTGELFF.

The chain couples TRBV30 to TRBJ2-5; D ambiguous. V was pared by 0 bases and J by 5 bases, with 4 bases between. This CDR3 is built from 11 residues. The germline V gene encodes CDR1 GTSNPN and CDR2 SVGIG (reference sequence). The CDR3 bases are TGTGCCTGGAGTGTAGGGGAGACCCAGTACTTC. Amino acids: CAWSVGETQYF.

The rearrangement uses TRBV4-1 and TRBJ2-4; 9 bases are shared with TRBD1. The V and J ends lost 8 bases and 12 bases, in that order; junction bases with no gene match: 5. Germline CDR1 and CDR2: MGHRA and YSYEKL. This CDR3 is built from 11 residues. The CDR3 reads CASRDRVGQYF. CDR3 DNA sequence: TGCGCCAGCCGGGACAGGGTTGGTCAGTACTTC.

The rearrangement joins TRBV10-3 to TRBJ1-2; a weak D match, TRBD1 (5 bases). V gave up 0 bases and J gave up 3 bases, with 8 bases separating them. CDR1 is ENHRY, CDR2 SYGVKD, per germline. The CDR3 loop spans 14 amino acids. The CDR3 region is CAISESRGDYGYTF. DNA for the CDR3: TGTGCCATCAGTGAGTCTCGGGGGGACTATGGCTACACCTTC.

This chain links TRBV5-1 with TRBJ2-7; TRBD2 aligns across 7 bases. V shed 4 bases and J 2 bases; nucleotides not matched to a gene: 3. This CDR3 spans 13 amino acids. Germline V lookup: CDR1 SGHRS, CDR2 YFSETQ. CDR3 DNA sequence: TGCGCCAGCAGCCGGGACTACCCCTACGAGCAGTACGTC. It specifies CASSRDYPYEQYV.

CDR3 sequence: CASSPFFNRDGYTF. The DNA of the CDR3 is TGCGCCAGCAGCCCTTTTTTTAACAGAGATGGCTACACCTTC. The gene calls are TRBV5-1 and TRBJ1-2; no clear D gene. V was cut by 4 bases and J by 6 bases, with 16 bases left in between. The CDR3 runs 14 residues. Germline CDR1 is SGHRS and CDR2 is YFSETQ.

The chain has TRBV25-1 and TRBJ2-2; TRBD1 aligns across 9 bases. Looked up from germline, CDR1 is MGHDK and CDR2 is SYGVNS. The CDR3 has 13 residues. Trimming at V came to 6 bases and at J to 5 bases, leaving 1 base not matched to a gene. This CDR3 is CASRGTGTGELFF. For the CDR3, the DNA is TGTGCCAGCAGGGGGACAGGGACCGGGGAGCTGTTTTTT.

The chain recombines TRBV18 with TRBJ2-7; 10 bases fit TRBD2. The CDR3 covers 14 residues. V was pared by 6 bases and J by 3 bases, with 5 bases of the junction left unmatched. Germline loops: CDR1 KGHSH, CDR2 LQKENI. CDR3 region: CASSPGTSDYEQYF. The CDR3 nucleotides read TGTGCCAGCTCGCCCGGGACTAGCGACTACGAGCAGTACTTC.

In its sample, this clone was seen once. The rearrangement links TRBV21-1 to TRBJ1-5. TRBV21-1 is a pseudogene segment. CDR3 length: 14 residues. As DNA, the CDR3 is TGTGCCAGCAGTCCTGGGAGGCGAAATCAGCCCCAGCATTTT. This sequence encodes CASSPGRRNQPQHF.

This clone has a single count. V is TRBV30 and J is TRBJ1-6, with TRBD1 as a possible D gene (6 bases). Trimming stripped 2 bases from V and 7 bases from J, with 24 bases between. This CDR3 region has 18 residues. In germline, CDR1 is GTSNPN, CDR2 SVGIG (reference sequence). The CDR3 here is CAWSRIRTALGQNSPLHF. The CDR3 DNA follows: TGTGCCTGGAGTCGAATTCGGACAGCCTTAGGGCAAAATTCACCCCTCCACTTT.

V gene TRBV2 combines with J gene TRBJ2-5, with D unresolved. The CDR3 runs 11 residues. V lost 6 bases to trimming and J lost 3 bases, with 5 bases between them. Germline lookup yields CDR1 SNHLY and CDR2 FYNNEI. The chain's CDR3 is CASRSEETQYF. The CDR3, as DNA: TGTGCCAGCAGGTCTGAAGAGACCCAGTACTTC.

J is TRBJ2-7 and V is TRBV9, with D possibly TRBD2 on 5 matching bases. Per germline, CDR1 SGDLS and CDR2 YYNGEE. CDR3 size: 15 residues. V was shortened by 2 bases and J by 2 bases, with 14 bases between the two germline ends. In DNA, the CDR3 is TGTGCCAGCAGCGTCTGTGGCAGCGGAGCCTACGAGCAGTACGTC. The encoded protein is CASSVCGSGAYEQYV.

The chain uses TRBV7-3 and TRBJ2-1; perhaps TRBD1 as D (6 bases). V was trimmed by 1 base and J by 4 bases, leaving 11 bases between them. The CDR3 contains 15 residues. In germline, CDR1 is SGHTA, CDR2 FQGTGA. The CDR3 is CASSLSGGPYNEQFF. CDR3 bases: TGTGCCAGCAGCTTAAGTGGGGGCCCTTACAATGAGCAGTTCTTC.

The chain couples TRBV7-8 to TRBJ2-7; TRBD1 might be the D (6 bases). In germline, CDR1 is SGHVS, CDR2 FQNEAQ. This CDR3 contains 13 residues. Trimming stripped 5 bases from V and 6 bases from J, with 14 bases between. CDR3 DNA sequence: TGTGCCAGCAGCCGGGGACAATCGGGCGAGCAGTACTTC. The encoded protein is CASSRGQSGEQYF.

The chain links TRBV19 to TRBJ2-1, with D unresolved. The CDR3 is 11 residues long. Germline-derived CDR1 and CDR2 are LNHDA and SQIVND (reference sequence). Trimming stripped 6 bases from V and 4 bases from J, with 4 bases between. The CDR3 coding sequence is TGTGCCAGTAGGGGTTACAATGAGCAGTTCTTC. It encodes CASRGYNEQFF.

This chain joins TRBV7-8 and TRBJ2-1; D not certain. In germline, CDR1 is SGHVS, CDR2 FQNEAQ. The V end was cut by 6 bases, the J end by 6 bases, with 9 bases between. CDR3 size: 12 residues. The CDR3 here is CASRLRANEQFF. The CDR3 bases are TGTGCCAGCAGGCTACGGGCCAATGAGCAGTTCTTC.

The V call is TRBV7-3, the J call TRBJ2-5, with D uncertain. The length of the CDR3 is 14 residues. Trimming took 3 bases from V and 1 from J, leaving 9 bases between them. Germline lookup yields CDR1 SGHTA and CDR2 FQGTGA. The CDR3 bases are TGTGCCAGCAGCTTTGGTCCACTCCAAGAGACCCAGTACTTC. Translating gives CASSFGPLQETQYF.

This clone came up once. The rearrangement joins TRBV5-4 to TRBJ2-2; 7 bases agree with TRBD1. The CDR3 consists of 15 residues. Germline values: CDR1 SGHNT, CDR2 YYREEE (reference sequence). J gave up 4 bases and V 0 bases, and 3 bases lay outside the gene matches. The CDR3 loop reads CASSLDRGVTGELFF. CDR3 nucleotides: TGTGCCAGCAGCTTGGACAGGGGCGTCACCGGGGAGCTGTTTTTT.